The 12 T cell receptor beta chains in this list originate from one sample, sequenced in a study of blood T cell repertoires in COVID-19. Assay used: immunoSEQ multiplex PCR; TCRdb lists only in-frame clones, some missing. The table includes 130,000 or so clones, 85% to 90% detected once. Specimen: peripheral blood. The receptors derive from a human donor in a cohort sampled during active COVID-19.

This clone has only a few counts. CDR3: CASSQVWAAGETQYF. CDR3 sequence (DNA): TGCGCCAGCAGCCAAGTCTGGGCTGCTGGGGAGACCCAGTACTTC. The chain combines TRBV4-1 with TRBJ2-5; the D is unclear. Between the trimmed V and J ends, which lost 1 base and 5 bases, there was a span of 14 bases. Germline V gives CDR1 MGHRA, CDR2 YSYEKL. The CDR3 is made up of 15 amino acids.

This sequence joins TRBV18 and TRBJ2-4; TRBD2 matches 7 bases. Per the germline V gene, CDR1 is KGHSH and CDR2 is LQKENI. The CDR3 consists of 16 residues. The junction had 4 bases not matched to a gene; V was cut back by 0 bases and J by 2 bases. CDR3 sequence: CASSPPSGLTKNIQYF. CDR3 coding DNA: TGTGCCAGCTCACCACCTAGCGGGTTGACCAAAAACATTCAGTACTTC. The full variable domain, completed using reference TRBV18 and TRBJ2-4, is NAGVMQNPRHLVRRRGQEARLRCSPMKGHSHVYWYRQLPEEGLKFMVYLQKENIIDESGMPKERFSAEFPKEGPSILRIQQVVRGDSAAYFCASSPPSGLTKNIQYFGAGTRLSVL.

V and J are TRBV15 and TRBJ2-5; TRBD1 aligns across 7 bases. The CDR3 is made up of 14 amino acids. The V segment lost 9 bases and the J segment 1 base; nucleotides outside the gene matches: 8. Germline assignment: CDR1 LNHNV and CDR2 YYDKDF (reference sequence). The CDR3 region has the DNA TGTGCCACAACCCGAGGGGGCTTCCAAGAGACCCAGTACTTC. It yields the protein CATTRGGFQETQYF.

Only one count was recorded for this clone. The rearrangement joins TRBV9 to TRBJ2-5, with 7 positions matching TRBD2. V lost 4 bases to trimming and J lost 5 bases; unmatched junction nucleotides: 11. This CDR3 has 15 residues. Germline CDR1 and CDR2: SGDLS and YYNGEE. The CDR3 region is CASSPMSGVGETQYF. CDR3 nucleotide sequence: TGTGCCAGCAGCCCCATGAGCGGGGTAGGTGAGACCCAGTACTTC.

This clone was counted a single time. The rearrangement uses TRBV9 and TRBJ2-1, with 13 positions matching TRBD2. This CDR3 contains 15 residues. The junction had 5 bases not matched to a gene; V was cut back by 4 bases and J by 7 bases. Germline loops: CDR1 SGDLS, CDR2 YYNGEE. The CDR3 protein is CASSLTSGGLNEQFF. CDR3 DNA: TGTGCCAGCAGCCTGACTAGCGGGGGGTTGAATGAGCAGTTCTTC.

The chain employs TRBV7-9 and TRBJ2-5; TRBD1 agrees at 10 bases. Germline CDR1 is SEHNR and CDR2 is FQNEAQ (reference sequence). After removal of 1 base from V and 9 bases from J, the junction contained 5 bases not matched to a gene. This CDR3 is built from 14 residues. CDR3 sequence: CASSLGGQGLPQYF. DNA for the CDR3: TGTGCCAGCAGCTTAGGGGGACAGGGGTTGCCCCAGTACTTC.

CDR3 residues: CASSPLSGGARETQYF. The CDR3 nucleotides are TGTGCCAGCAGCCCCCTGAGCGGGGGGGCTCGAGAGACCCAGTACTTC. The V call is TRBV27, the J call TRBJ2-5, with 10 positions matching TRBD2. V shed 6 bases and J 4 bases; nucleotides not matched to a gene: 11. The CDR3 runs to 16 residues. Germline CDR1 reads MNHEY; CDR2 reads SMNVEV (reference sequence).

This chain uses TRBV4-2 with TRBJ2-7; 8 bases align to TRBD2. The V gene's germline CDR1 is LGHNA and CDR2 YNFKEQ. The V segment lost 0 bases and the J segment 2 bases; nucleotides outside the gene matches: 3. This CDR3 has 15 residues. DNA for the CDR3: TGTGCCAGCAGCCAAGATATCGGGGGGGCCTACGAGCAGTACTTC. Its translation is CASSQDIGGAYEQYF.

The CDR3 spells CASSPLLDTDYGYTF. The CDR3, as DNA: TGTGCCAGCAGCCCCCTCCTGGACACAGACTATGGCTACACCTTC. The J gene is TRBJ1-2, the V gene TRBV5-5; D might be TRBD1 (5 bases). CDR1 SGHKS and CDR2 YYEKEE come from the germline V gene (reference sequence). The CDR3 extends over 15 amino acids. V gave up 4 bases and J gave up 3 bases, with 16 bases separating them.

This clone was counted only a few times. This sequence joins TRBV19 and TRBJ2-7; D unclear. CDR1 is LNHDA, CDR2 SQIVND, per germline (reference sequence). The CDR3 runs to 14 residues. V dropped 1 base and J dropped 3 bases, with 10 bases sitting between them. The CDR3 loop is CASSIGSPLYEQYF. Here the CDR3 DNA reads TGTGCCAGTAGTATAGGTAGCCCGCTCTACGAGCAGTACTTC.

The CDR3 DNA sequence: TGCGCCAGCAGCTCACTAGCGGGAGGCCTGAACTTAAATACGCAGTATTTT. Protein sequence: CASSSLAGGLNLNTQYF. The chain joins TRBV5-1 to TRBJ2-3, with 12 positions matching TRBD2. CDR3 length: 17 residues. V gave up 3 bases and J gave up 7 bases; unmatched junction bases: 12. Germline CDR1 is SGHRS and CDR2 is YFSETQ.

The chain links TRBV5-4 to TRBJ2-1; D uncertain. V lost 0 bases to trimming and J lost 10 bases, with 5 bases between them. The CDR3 consists of 11 residues. Per germline, CDR1 SGHNT and CDR2 YYREEE (reference sequence). CDR3 sequence: CASSLVREQFF. CDR3 bases: TGTGCCAGCAGCTTGGTGAGGGAGCAGTTCTTC.